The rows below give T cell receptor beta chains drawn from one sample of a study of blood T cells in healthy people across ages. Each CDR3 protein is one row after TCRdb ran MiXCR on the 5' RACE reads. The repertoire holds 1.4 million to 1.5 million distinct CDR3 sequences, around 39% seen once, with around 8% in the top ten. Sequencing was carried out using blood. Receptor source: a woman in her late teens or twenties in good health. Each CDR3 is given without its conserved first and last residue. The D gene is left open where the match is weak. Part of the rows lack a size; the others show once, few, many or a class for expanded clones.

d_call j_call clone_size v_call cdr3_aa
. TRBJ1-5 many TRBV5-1 ASSPNGQGNQPQH
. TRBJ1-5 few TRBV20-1 SARDLRGEQPQH
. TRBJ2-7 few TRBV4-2 ASSQVTSREQY
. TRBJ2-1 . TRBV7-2 ASSRKGGPYNEQF
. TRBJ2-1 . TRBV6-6 ASSYEGSYLVNEQF
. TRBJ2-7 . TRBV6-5 ASSYTPGLRDEQY
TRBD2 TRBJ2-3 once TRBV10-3 AIMGGRAFDTDTQY
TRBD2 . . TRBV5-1 ASSIGRTSGSGEQY
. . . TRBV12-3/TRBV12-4 ASSAPGFGEQY
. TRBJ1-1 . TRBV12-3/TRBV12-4 ASRFDRFTEAF
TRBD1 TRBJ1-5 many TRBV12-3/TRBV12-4 ASSPQGNQPQH
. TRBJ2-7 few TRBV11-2 ASSLVLQDRSYEQY
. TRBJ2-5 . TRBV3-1 RACPETQY
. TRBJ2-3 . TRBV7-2 ASSRSERRVGDTQY
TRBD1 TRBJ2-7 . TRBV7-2 ASSHRQGPYEQY
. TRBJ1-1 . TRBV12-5 ASGQYTEAF
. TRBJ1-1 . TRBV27 ASSLQPWNTEAF
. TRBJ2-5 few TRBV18 ASSPNRDSLKTQY
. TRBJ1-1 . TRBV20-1 SANNEKPGNTEAF
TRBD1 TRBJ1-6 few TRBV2 ASRRGQGNSPLH
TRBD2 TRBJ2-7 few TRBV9 ASSVSTSGGQGEQY
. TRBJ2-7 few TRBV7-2 ASSLSGVGPYYEQY
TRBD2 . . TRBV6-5 ASIPAGEGNIQY
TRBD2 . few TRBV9 ASSYQAGGAETQY
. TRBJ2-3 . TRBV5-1 ASSVPGGDTQY
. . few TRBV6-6 ASSRESNEQY
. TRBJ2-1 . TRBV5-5 ASSLSPHRSEQF
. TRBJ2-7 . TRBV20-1 SARDLRTYNNEQY
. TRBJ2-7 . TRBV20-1 SARVGAYEQY
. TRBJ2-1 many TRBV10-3 ATRPTGNEQF
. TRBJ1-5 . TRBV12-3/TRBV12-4 ASSFKQGASNQPQH
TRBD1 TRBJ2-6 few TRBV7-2 ASSLTPGQPYSGANVLT
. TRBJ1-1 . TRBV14 ASSRGFTTEAF
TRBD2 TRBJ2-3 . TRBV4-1 ASSQGQWREATDTQY
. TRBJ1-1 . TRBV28 ASSFEQLNTEAF
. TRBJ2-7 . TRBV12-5 ASGLHGSDEQY
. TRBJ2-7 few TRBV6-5 ASSYSGTQTYEQY
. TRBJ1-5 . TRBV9 ASSGIYSNQPQH
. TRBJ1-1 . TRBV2 ASSEVWKAF
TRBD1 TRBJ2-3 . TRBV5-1 ASSLATGGAVTGTQY
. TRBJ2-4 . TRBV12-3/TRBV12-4 ASSFLSGLKNIQY
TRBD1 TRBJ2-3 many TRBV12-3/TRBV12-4 ASSPPGQGQDTQY
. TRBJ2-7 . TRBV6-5 ASGRVSGIYEQY